Sequencing of this T cell receptor beta chain was carried out in a study of blood T cells in healthy people across ages. General observations from the study: Long-lived donors had more naive CD4+ cells and higher diversity than aged donors. Age advanced and TCR beta diversity per million T cells fell, roughly linearly. With naive T cell percentage, TCR beta diversity showed a strong correlation.

Alongside a J-beta primer mix, a sample-barcoded 5' primer served in a second PCR lasting about 7 to 11 cycles. Each of the samples gave a minimum of 3 million paired-end reads that contained CDR3. MiXCR was run by TCRdb on the 5' RACE reads, yielding one entry per CDR3 protein. The table shows about 1.8 million distinct CDR3 sequences, with about 49% occurring only once. This clonotype has just a few counts. What it recognizes is unknown. The CDR3 loop spans 14 amino acids. Trimming left V 3 bases short and J 3 bases short, with 11 bases between. The chain links TRBV12-3 or TRBV12-4 to TRBJ1-2; D is perhaps TRBD1 (6 bases). The sequence came from a woman aged 40 to 49 in good health. Sequenced input: blood. CDR3 sequence: CASSFGGQYYGYTF. The CDR3 nucleotides read TGTGCCAGCAGTTTCGGGGGGCAGTACTATGGCTACACCTTC.